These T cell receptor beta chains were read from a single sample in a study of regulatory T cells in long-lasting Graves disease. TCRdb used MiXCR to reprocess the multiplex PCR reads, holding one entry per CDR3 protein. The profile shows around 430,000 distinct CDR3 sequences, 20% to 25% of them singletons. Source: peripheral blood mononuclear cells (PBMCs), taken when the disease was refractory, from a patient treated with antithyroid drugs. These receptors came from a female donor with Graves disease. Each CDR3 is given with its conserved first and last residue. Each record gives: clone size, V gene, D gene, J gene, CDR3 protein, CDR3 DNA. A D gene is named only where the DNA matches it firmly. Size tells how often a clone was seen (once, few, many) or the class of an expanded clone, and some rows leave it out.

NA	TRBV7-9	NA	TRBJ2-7	CASSQQGSYEQYF	TGTGCCAGCAGCCAACAGGGTTCCTACGAGCAGTACTTC
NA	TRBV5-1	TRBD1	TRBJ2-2	CASSPGTGLNTGELFF	TGCGCCAGCAGCCCGGGGACAGGACTGAACACCGGGGAGCTGTTTTTT
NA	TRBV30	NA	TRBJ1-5	CAWSPGNQPRHF	TGTGCCTGGAGTCCTGGGAATCAGCCCCGGCATTTT
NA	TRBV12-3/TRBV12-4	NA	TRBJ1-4	CASSLLRKETEKLFF	TGTGCCAGCAGTTTATTACGGAAAGAGACTGAAAAACTGTTTTTT
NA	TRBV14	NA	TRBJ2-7	CASSLDQGYEQYF	TGTGCCAGCAGCCTAGACCAGGGGTACGAGCAGTACTTC
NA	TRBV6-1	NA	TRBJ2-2	CASNPSGRREITGELFF	TGTGCCAGCAATCCCTCAGGGAGGCGGGAAATAACCGGGGAGCTGTTTTTT
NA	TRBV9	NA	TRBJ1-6	CASSVAPTVNSPLHF	TGTGCCAGCAGCGTAGCTCCGACAGTTAATTCACCCCTCCACTTT
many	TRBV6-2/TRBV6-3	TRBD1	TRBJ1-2	CASSYSPGQGDYGYTF	TGTGCCAGCAGTTACTCCCCGGGACAGGGGGACTATGGCTACACCTTC
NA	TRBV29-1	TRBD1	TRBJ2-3	CSVDSPWTGQDTQYF	TGCAGCGTTGATAGTCCTTGGACAGGGCAGGATACGCAGTATTTT
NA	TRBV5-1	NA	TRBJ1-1	CASSFNQNTEAFF	TGCGCCAGCAGCTTTAATCAGAACACTGAAGCTTTCTTT
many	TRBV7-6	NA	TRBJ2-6	CASSSIRTRASGANVLTF	TGTGCCAGCAGCTCTATACGGACGAGAGCCTCTGGGGCCAACGTCCTGACTTTC
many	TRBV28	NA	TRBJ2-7	CASSPPPGRRGSYEQYF	TGTGCCAGCAGTCCCCCCCCGGGACGGAGAGGGTCCTACGAGCAGTACTTC
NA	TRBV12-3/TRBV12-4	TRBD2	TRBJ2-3	CASSRLAVTDTQYF	TGTGCCAGCAGTCGACTAGCGGTCACAGATACGCAGTATTTT
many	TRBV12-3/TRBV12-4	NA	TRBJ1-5	CASSIDRRSNQPQHF	TGTGCCAGCAGCATCGACAGGCGCAGCAATCAGCCCCAGCATTTT
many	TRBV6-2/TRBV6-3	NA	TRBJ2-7	CASSSSRTYEQYF	TGTGCCAGCAGTTCGAGCAGAACCTACGAGCAGTACTTC
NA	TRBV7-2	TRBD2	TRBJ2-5	CASSPQGLAGRGQYF	TGTGCCAGCAGCCCCCAGGGACTAGCGGGGAGGGGCCAGTACTTC
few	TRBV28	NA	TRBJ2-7	CASSLGGLREQYF	TGTGCCAGCAGTTTGGGGGGCTTGAGGGAGCAGTACTTC
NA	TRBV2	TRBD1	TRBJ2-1	CASSGPGQGAFEQFF	TGTGCCAGCAGTGGTCCGGGACAGGGGGCGTTTGAGCAGTTCTTC
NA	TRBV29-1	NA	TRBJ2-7	CSVDTGSDEQYF	TGCAGCGTTGACACGGGGTCCGACGAGCAGTACTTC
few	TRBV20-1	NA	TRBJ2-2	CSARRSGHPKTGELFF	TGCAGTGCTAGAAGATCTGGTCACCCTAAAACCGGGGAGCTGTTTTTT
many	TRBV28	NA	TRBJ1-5	CASSLVSGSNQPQHF	TGTGCCAGCAGTTTAGTTAGTGGCAGTAATCAGCCCCAGCATTTT
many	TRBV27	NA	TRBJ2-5	CASSPAEGFRETQYF	TGTGCCAGCAGTCCTGCGGAGGGATTTCGGGAGACCCAGTACTTC
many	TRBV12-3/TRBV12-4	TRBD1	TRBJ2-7	CASSRSGRQGYEQYF	TGTGCCAGCAGTCGTTCTGGAAGACAGGGCTACGAGCAGTACTTC
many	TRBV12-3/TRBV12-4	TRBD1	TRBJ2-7	CASTGTGNYEQYF	TGTGCCAGCACCGGGACAGGGAACTACGAGCAGTACTTC
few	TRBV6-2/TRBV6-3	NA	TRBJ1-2	CASSYSSWSNYGYTF	TGTGCCAGCAGTTACTCCTCCTGGTCTAACTATGGCTACACCTTC
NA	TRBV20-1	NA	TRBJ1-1	CSARNGLDGTEAFF	TGCAGTGCTAGAAACGGGTTGGATGGCACTGAAGCTTTCTTC
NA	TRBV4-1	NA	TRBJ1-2	CASSQPGTRDYGYTF	TGCGCCAGCAGCCAACCCGGGACACGAGACTATGGCTACACCTTC
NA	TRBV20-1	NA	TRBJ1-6	CSARGTPGNSPLHF	TGCAGTGCTAGAGGAACCCCGGGTAATTCACCCCTCCACTTT
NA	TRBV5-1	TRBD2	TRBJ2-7	CASSPIAGGSYYEQYF	TGCGCCAGCAGCCCAATAGCGGGAGGGTCATACTACGAGCAGTACTTC
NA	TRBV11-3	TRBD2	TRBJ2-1	CASSLSDGRNEQFF	TGTGCCAGCAGCTTAAGTGACGGGAGGAATGAGCAGTTCTTC
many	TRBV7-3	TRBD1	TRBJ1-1	CASSPGGQNTEAFF	TGTGCCAGCAGCCCAGGGGGTCAGAACACTGAAGCTTTCTTT
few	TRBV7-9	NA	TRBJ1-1	CASSPPGTSVTEAFF	TGTGCCAGCAGCCCCCCAGGAACCTCGGTCACTGAAGCTTTCTTT
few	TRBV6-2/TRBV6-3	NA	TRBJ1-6	CASSLANRSPLHF	TGTGCCAGCAGCCTAGCGAACAGGTCACCCCTCCACTTT
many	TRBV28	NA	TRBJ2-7	CASSLGSSPGTWAF	TGTGCCAGCAGTTTGGGCTCCTCTCCGGGGACATGGGCCTTC
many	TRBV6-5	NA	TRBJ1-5	CASSYSSAGNQPQHF	TGTGCCAGCAGTTACTCGAGCGCAGGCAATCAGCCCCAGCATTTT
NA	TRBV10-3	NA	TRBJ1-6	CAISESGGASPLHF	TGTGCCATCAGTGAGTCCGGGGGGGCTTCACCCCTCCACTTT